The 22 T cell receptor beta chains listed next were all sequenced from one sample in a study of blood T cell repertoires in COVID-19. TCRdb's table, derived via immunoSEQ multiplex PCR, lists solely in-frame clones and lacks some. The profile shows about 150,000 clones, around 90% of them singletons. Sequenced: PBMCs or T cells enriched from blood (not recorded which). All receptors come from a woman aged 40 to 50 who had been exposed to COVID-19.

V gene TRBV24-1 combines with J gene TRBJ2-7; a possible D gene is TRBD2 (6 bases). CDR1 is KGHDR, CDR2 SFDVKD, per germline. Trimming took 0 bases from V and 13 from J, leaving 12 bases between them. This CDR3 region has 12 residues. The CDR3 coding sequence is TGTGCCACCAGTGATTTGAACGGGAGCTTCTACTTC. As protein: CATSDLNGSFYF.

This chain uses TRBV27 with TRBJ2-1, with D tentatively TRBD1 (5 bases). This CDR3 region has 13 residues. The germline gives CDR1 MNHEY, CDR2 SMNVEV (reference sequence). Trimming shortened V by 5 bases and J by 3 bases, and 8 bases separated the two germline ends. In nucleotides, the CDR3 is TGTGCCAGCAGTATGCAGGGCTACAATGAGCAGTTCTTC. It encodes CASSMQGYNEQFF.

The chain combines TRBV2 with TRBJ1-1; maybe TRBD1 (6 bases). Trimming pared 5 bases from V and 3 bases from J, leaving 10 bases between. CDR3 length equals 13 residues. The germline CDR1 and CDR2 sequences are SNHLY and FYNNEI. The DNA for the CDR3 is TGTGCCAGCAGTTTACAGGGATACACTGAAGCTTTCTTT. Translation: CASSLQGYTEAFF.

This chain links TRBV15 with TRBJ2-1; 7 nucleotides agree with TRBD2. The CDR3 runs to 16 residues. V trimming: 0 bases; J trimming: 4 bases; junction bases outside the gene matches: 6. CDR1 LNHNV and CDR2 YYDKDF come from the germline V gene (reference sequence). The CDR3: CATSRESRTRYNEQFF. The CDR3 DNA sequence: TGTGCCACCAGCAGAGAGTCAAGGACTAGGTACAATGAGCAGTTCTTC.

This CDR3 is CASSFSGNGYTF. In DNA form, the CDR3 reads TGTGCCAGCAGTTTCTCGGGGAATGGCTACACCTTC. This chain connects TRBV28 to TRBJ1-2; D is uncertain. V gave up 3 bases and J gave up 6 bases, with 8 bases separating them. This CDR3 is 12 amino acids long. Germline-derived CDR1 and CDR2 are MDHEN and SYDVKM.

The chain is built from TRBV28 and TRBJ1-2, with a possible D match to TRBD1 (6 bases). The V and J ends lost 6 bases and 6 bases respectively, with 26 bases between them. From germline, CDR1 is MDHEN and CDR2 SYDVKM. The CDR3 runs to 17 residues. DNA of the CDR3: TGTGCCAGCAGCATTGCGGGAGGGGGGCTTGGAGTGGATGGCTACACCTTC. Its protein is CASSIAGGGLGVDGYTF.

The chain joins TRBV7-9 to TRBJ2-7; D not certain. Trimming pared 1 base from V and 3 bases from J, leaving 19 bases between. Germline V gene data show CDR1 as SEHNR and CDR2 as FQNEAQ (reference sequence). This CDR3 is built from 17 residues. The CDR3 is CASSLGAEHIVGYEQYF. The CDR3, as DNA: TGTGCCAGCAGCTTAGGGGCCGAGCACATTGTCGGCTACGAGCAGTACTTC. Using reference TRBV7-9 and TRBJ2-7 for the parts outside the CDR3, the full variable domain is DTGVSQNPRHKITKRGQNVTFRCDPISEHNRLYWYRQTLGQGPEFLTYFQNEAQLEKSRLLSDRFSAERPKGSFSTLEIQRTEQGDSAMYLCASSLGAEHIVGYEQYFGPGTRLTVT.

V is TRBV5-8 and J is TRBJ2-3; no firm D call. This CDR3 is built from 14 residues. The V end was cut by 1 base, the J end by 6 bases, with 12 bases between. Germline CDR1 SGHTS, CDR2 YDEGEE. CDR3 in amino acids: CASSLLMVSDTQYF. The CDR3 region has the DNA TGTGCCAGCAGCTTGCTAATGGTGTCGGATACGCAGTATTTT.

The CDR3 protein is CASSTYTGGEGYTF. The CDR3 DNA reads TGTGCCAGTAGCACATATACAGGGGGCGAAGGCTACACCTTC. The gene calls are TRBV19 and TRBJ1-2; TRBD1 aligns across 9 bases. V dropped 6 bases and J dropped 8; count of bases not matched to a gene: 10. Germline V CDR1 and CDR2: LNHDA, SQIVND (reference sequence). CDR3 length: 14 amino acids.

The J gene is TRBJ2-5, the V gene TRBV21-1; TRBD1 is taken as the D call from the table, unchecked against the DNA. The end of the DNA aligns better with TRBJ2-7, so the J call may be wrong. TRBV21-1 is a pseudogene segment. The CDR3 runs 16 residues. As DNA, the CDR3 is TGTGCCAGCAGCAAAAAAGGGGCTAGGGGCTCCTACGAGCAGTACTTC. Protein sequence: CASSKKGARGSYEQYF.

This chain connects TRBV19 to TRBJ1-6; TRBD1 might be the D (6 bases). The length of the CDR3 is 13 residues. The V end was cut by 6 bases, the J end by 7 bases, with 10 bases between. Per germline, CDR1 LNHDA and CDR2 SQIVND (reference sequence). The CDR3 loop reads CASRDSVNSPLHF. Written as DNA, the CDR3 is TGTGCCAGTAGGGACAGCGTCAATTCACCCCTCCACTTT.

The V gene is TRBV13, the J gene TRBJ2-7; the match to TRBD2 covers 12 bases. Germline V CDR1 and CDR2: PRHDT, FYEKMQ (reference sequence). CDR3 length: 18 amino acids. V lost 0 bases and J lost 3; bases outside the gene matches: 9. In nucleotides, the CDR3 is TGTGCCAGCAGCTTAGGCCTAGCGGGAGGGCCGAAAGGCTACGAGCAGTACTTC. Amino acid sequence: CASSLGLAGGPKGYEQYF.

The chain uses TRBV5-6 and TRBJ1-4; possibly TRBD1 for D (6 bases). The germline CDR1 and CDR2 sequences are SGHDT and YYEEEE. V was shortened by 0 bases and J by 8 bases, with 14 bases between the two germline ends. The CDR3 is made up of 15 amino acids. The CDR3 region is CASSLAPRGGEKLFF. DNA for the CDR3: TGTGCCAGCAGCTTGGCCCCCAGGGGTGGCGAAAAACTGTTTTTT.

V usage is TRBV11-3 and J usage is TRBJ1-1; 7 positions match TRBD1. CDR1 and CDR2 (germline): SGHNT, YENEEA. This CDR3 contains 13 residues. Trimming cost V 1 base and J 9 bases; bases outside gene matches: 5. The CDR3, as DNA: TGTGCCAGCAGCTTAGGTGGGGGACAGCAAGCTTTCTTT. It specifies CASSLGGGQQAFF.

The CDR3 bases are TGTGCCAGCAGTTACAACCCGGTCACTGAAGCTTTCTTT. Protein: CASSYNPVTEAFF. The rearrangement uses TRBV6-2 or TRBV6-3 and TRBJ1-1; D gene uncertain. Trimming pared 2 bases from V and 4 bases from J, leaving 8 bases between. In germline, CDR1 is MNHEY, CDR2 SVGEGT. CDR3 length: 13 amino acids.

This chain links TRBV6-1 with TRBJ2-7; TRBD2 matches at 7 bases. Trimming at V came to 3 bases and at J to 4 bases, leaving 3 bases not matched to a gene. Germline CDR1 and CDR2: MNHNS and SASEGT. The CDR3 sequence is 13 residues long. The CDR3 reads CASSDERGYEQYF. CDR3 sequence (DNA): TGTGCCAGCAGTGATGAGCGGGGTTACGAGCAGTACTTC.

This clone was detected once. The rearrangement links TRBV19 to TRBJ1-5, with TRBD1 as a possible D gene (6 bases). The germline CDR1 and CDR2 sequences are LNHDA and SQIVND (reference sequence). Trimming cost V 4 bases and J 5 bases, with 15 bases left between them. The length of the CDR3 is 15 residues. As DNA, the CDR3 is TGTGCCAGTAGTACTCTAACAGAGGGGGATCAGCCCCAGCATTTT. As protein: CASSTLTEGDQPQHF.

The CDR3, as DNA: TGTGCCACTGGGGCAGGCCCGAACACTGAAGCTTTCTTT. This sequence encodes CATGAGPNTEAFF. The chain links TRBV19 to TRBJ1-1; possibly TRBD1 for D (5 bases). This CDR3 is 13 amino acids long. CDR1 and CDR2 (germline): LNHDA, SQIVND (reference sequence). With 10 bases removed from V and 1 base from J, the gap between germline ends came to 13 bases.

This chain connects TRBV7-9 to TRBJ2-1; D not resolved. Germline V gene lookup returns CDR1 SEHNR and CDR2 FQNEAQ (reference sequence). This CDR3 region has 12 residues. V lost 5 bases, J lost 6 bases, and 8 bases lay in between. This CDR3 is CASSLYSNEQFF. The CDR3 region has the DNA TGTGCCAGCAGCCTGTACAGCAATGAGCAGTTCTTC.

The J gene is TRBJ2-3, the V gene TRBV4-3; D may be TRBD2 (5 bases). The CDR3 sequence is 19 residues long. CDR1 and CDR2 (germline): LGHNA, YSLEER. Trimming shortened V by 3 bases and J by 4 bases, and 26 bases separated the two germline ends. DNA for the CDR3: TGCGCCAGCAGCCAGGACGAATCATTTAGAGCGGCTGGCCCAGATACGCAGTATTTT. Translated, it gives CASSQDESFRAAGPDTQYF.

The chain uses TRBV12-3 or TRBV12-4 and TRBJ2-1, with 8 bases fitting TRBD1. The CDR3 loop spans 13 amino acids. Unmatched junction bases numbered 7, after V lost 5 bases and J lost 10 bases. In DNA form, the CDR3 reads TGTGCCAGCAGTACGCCGACAGGGGAGGAGCAGTTCTTC. It specifies CASSTPTGEEQFF.

This clone was counted once. The chain employs TRBV9 and TRBJ1-3; D unresolved. V was shortened by 4 bases and J by 3 bases, with 2 bases between the two germline ends. Germline CDR1 SGDLS, CDR2 YYNGEE. This CDR3 is 11 amino acids long. This CDR3 is CASSLGNTIYF. CDR3 sequence (DNA): TGTGCCAGCAGCCTTGGAAACACCATATATTTT.